The 23 T cell receptor beta chains below come from one sample, sequenced in a study of T cell repertoires in cytomegalovirus infection. MiXCR, applied by TCRdb to the reads, yields one record per CDR3 protein. This table has about 37,000 distinct CDR3 sequences, 40% to 65% appearing once. Their antigens remain unidentified. The specimen comprised CD8+ T cells from cultured PBMCs, sampled from culture after CMV antigen stimulation. The receptor source for this set is a human donor in good health (CMV status not recorded). Some clones in this sample may be carry-over from other donors' samples.

This clonotype appeared a single time. The chain joins TRBV19 to TRBJ1-1; D remains unclear. This CDR3 region has 14 residues. V lost 3 bases and J lost 1, with 9 bases in between. From germline, CDR1 is LNHDA and CDR2 SQIVND (reference sequence). The CDR3 DNA is TGTGCCAGTAGTATTATATCAAGGAACACTGAAGCTTTCTTT. It translates to CASSIISRNTEAFF.

The chain links TRBV27 to TRBJ2-2; D may match TRBD1 or TRBD2 (5 bases each). This CDR3 has 18 amino acids. Germline V gives CDR1 MNHEY, CDR2 SMNVEV (reference sequence). Trimming shortened V by 0 bases and J by 2 bases, and 16 bases separated the two germline ends. The CDR3 loop reads CASSLSSPRDPNTGELFF. As DNA, the CDR3 is TGTGCCAGCAGTTTATCTAGTCCCCGGGACCCTAACACCGGGGAGCTGTTTTTT.

The chain combines TRBV10-2 with TRBJ2-7; possibly TRBD1 or TRBD2 for D (6 bases each). Germline values: CDR1 WSHSY, CDR2 SAAADI. The CDR3 spans 15 residues. V gave up 0 bases and J gave up 4 bases, with 13 bases separating them. This chain's CDR3 is CASSESGGPGYEQYF. The CDR3 region has the DNA TGCGCCAGCAGTGAGTCTGGGGGGCCAGGATACGAGCAGTACTTC.

This clonotype has more than one count but fewer than ten. This chain connects TRBV2 to TRBJ2-7, with 7 bases fitting TRBD1. V was pared by 1 base and J by 4 bases, with 4 bases of the junction left unmatched. The CDR3 consists of 14 residues. Germline CDR1 is SNHLY and CDR2 is FYNNEI. The CDR3, as DNA: TGTGCCAGCAGTGAAGGGACAGGCTTTTACGAGCAGTACTTC. This sequence encodes CASSEGTGFYEQYF.

This clonotype was detected a few times. The V gene is TRBV7-9, the J gene TRBJ1-3; D ambiguous. V gave up 6 bases and J gave up 0 bases, with 9 bases separating them. The CDR3 runs 14 residues. Germline values: CDR1 SEHNR, CDR2 FQNEAQ (reference sequence). The CDR3 sequence: CASRSTSSGNTIYF. CDR3 in DNA: TGTGCCAGCAGATCGACAAGCTCTGGAAACACCATATATTTT.

The rearrangement links TRBV12-3 or TRBV12-4 to TRBJ1-2, with D possibly TRBD1 on 6 matching bases. Trimming cost V 4 bases and J 2 bases, with 20 bases left between them. CDR3 length equals 17 residues. CDR3 in amino acids: CASSWGLTRTVNYGYTF. In DNA, the CDR3 is TGTGCCAGCAGTTGGGGTCTTACCCGGACAGTGAACTATGGCTACACCTTC.

The chain recombines TRBV7-4 with TRBJ2-5; the D gene is possibly TRBD1 (5 bases). Germline V CDR1 and CDR2: SGHVT, SQSDAQ. V lost 8 bases, J lost 2 bases, and 12 bases lay in between. The CDR3 spans 13 residues. The CDR3 loop is CASLPKGQETQYF. The CDR3 nucleotides are TGTGCCAGCCTCCCCAAGGGGCAAGAGACCCAGTACTTC.

This clonotype was detected only once. The chain recombines TRBV20-1 with TRBJ2-1, with D unresolved. Germline V gene sequence: CDR1 DFQATT, CDR2 SNEGSKA (reference sequence). V dropped 6 bases and J dropped 8 bases, with 17 bases sitting between them. The CDR3 length is 13 residues. The CDR3 DNA follows: TGCAGTGCAACCAAAGGGCCTTGGGATGAGCAGTTCTTC. Translated, it gives CSATKGPWDEQFF.

This clonotype was counted between two and nine times. The chain employs TRBV7-9 and TRBJ2-7, with TRBD1 matching 10 bases. The CDR3 length is 15 residues. V shed 2 bases, J shed 5 bases, and the junction held 6 bases outside the gene matches. Germline CDR1 and CDR2: SEHNR and FQNEAQ (reference sequence). CDR3 nucleotide sequence: TGTGCCAGCAGCTTAACCGGGACAGGGGCCCACGAGCAGTACTTC. This codes for CASSLTGTGAHEQYF.

This clonotype was seen more than once but under ten times. The chain joins TRBV7-8 to TRBJ2-6, with TRBD1 as a possible D gene (5 bases). V was shortened by 2 bases and J by 6 bases, with 14 bases between the two germline ends. Per the germline V gene, CDR1 is SGHVS and CDR2 is FQNEAQ. This CDR3 comprises 16 residues. The CDR3 region is CASSLPPLGQANVLTF. As DNA, the CDR3 is TGTGCCAGCAGCTTACCCCCGCTCGGACAGGCCAACGTCCTGACTTTC.

The gene calls are TRBV7-9 and TRBJ1-1, with D unclear. The V gene lost 1 base and the J gene lost 5 bases, with 14 bases spanning the gap. Germline CDR1 and CDR2: SEHNR and FQNEAQ (reference sequence). The CDR3 has 15 residues. The DNA of the CDR3 is TGTGCCAGCAGCTTAGGGTCGGCAGCGGGGACTGAAGCTTTCTTT. This sequence encodes CASSLGSAAGTEAFF.

The rearrangement uses TRBV6-2 or TRBV6-3 and TRBJ1-5, with D perhaps matching TRBD1 (6 bases). Trimming shortened V by 0 bases and J by 8 bases, and 14 bases separated the two germline ends. The CDR3 is 15 amino acids. CDR1 is MNHEY and CDR2 is SVGEGT in the germline V gene. This CDR3 is CASSYSSGGAEPQHF. CDR3 DNA: TGTGCCAGCAGTTACTCGTCCGGGGGCGCGGAGCCCCAGCATTTT.

This clonotype has just a few counts. No conserved phenylalanine or tryptophan is present at the end of the CDR3, so a read error is the likely explanation. The limits of the CDR3 on the DNA are not certain, so only TCRdb's listed CDR3 is given. This rearrangement joins TRBV5-6 to TRBJ2-4; TRBD1, the table's D call, was not compared with the DNA. From germline, CDR1 is SGHDT and CDR2 YYEEEE. Both ends counted, the CDR3 spans 13 residues. CDR3 amino acids: CASSYPGQGAESL.

The chain couples TRBV28 to TRBJ2-7; 7 positions match TRBD1. The V gene's germline CDR1 is MDHEN and CDR2 SYDVKM. The V segment lost 3 bases and the J segment 2 bases; nucleotides outside the gene matches: 13. The CDR3 is 17 amino acids. The CDR3 DNA is TGTGCCAGCAGTTTCCGGATCCGGGACAGCTTCACCTACGAGCAGTACTTC. Its protein product is CASSFRIRDSFTYEQYF.

This clonotype occurred many times. The chain employs TRBV7-2 and TRBJ2-7; 8 bases align to TRBD1. This CDR3 is 16 amino acids long. CDR1 is SGHTA and CDR2 is FQGNSA in the germline V gene. The trim removed 0 bases at V and 2 bases at J, leaving 6 bases unmatched. This CDR3 is CASSLAKDRAAYEQYF. The DNA for the CDR3 is TGTGCCAGCAGCTTAGCGAAGGACAGGGCTGCCTACGAGCAGTACTTC.

About this clonotype itself: Germline and junction disagree at one end, which may indicate a read error. The rearrangement joins TRBV9 to TRBJ2-7; 14 nucleotides line up with TRBD2. The CDR3 extends over 16 amino acids. Looked up from germline, CDR1 is SGDLS and CDR2 is YYNGEE. Here the CDR3 reads CASSDGLAGGSHEQYF. CDR3 DNA sequence: TGTGCCAGCAGCGACGGACTAGCGGGAGGCTCCCACGAGCAGTACTTC.

The chain has TRBV7-9 and TRBJ2-5; D is perhaps TRBD1 (5 bases). V lost 1 base and J lost 4, with 7 bases in between. Looked up from germline, CDR1 is SEHNR and CDR2 is FQNEAQ (reference sequence). The CDR3 has 13 residues. CDR3 residues: CASSLVDIETQYF. The CDR3 nucleotides read TGTGCCAGCAGCTTAGTGGACATAGAGACCCAGTACTTC.

This clonotype was recorded many times. The chain combines TRBV5-5 with TRBJ2-7; a possible D gene is TRBD1 (6 bases). Germline V CDR1 and CDR2: SGHKS, YYEKEE (reference sequence). V was shortened by 4 bases and J by 3 bases, with 14 bases between the two germline ends. This CDR3 comprises 14 residues. CDR3 amino acids: CASSPPQGRYEQYF. Written as DNA, the CDR3 is TGTGCCAGCAGCCCTCCACAGGGCCGCTACGAGCAGTACTTC.

CDR3: CASSLDVVTGELFF. CDR3 sequence (DNA): TGTGCCAGCAGCTTAGATGTGGTCACCGGGGAGCTGTTTTTT. The chain links TRBV7-2 to TRBJ2-2; D not resolved. This CDR3 spans 14 amino acids. With 1 base removed from V and 4 bases from J, the gap between germline ends came to 7 bases. The germline V gene has CDR1 SGHTA and CDR2 FQGNSA.

The V call is TRBV5-6, the J call TRBJ2-7; TRBD2 might be the D (5 bases). This CDR3 contains 16 residues. The germline V gene encodes CDR1 SGHDT and CDR2 YYEEEE. V was clipped by 2 bases and J by 1 base, with 16 bases between them. CDR3 nucleotide sequence: TGTGCCAGCAGCTTTCTTACCGGGATTTCTTCCTACGAGCAGTACTTC. It codes for CASSFLTGISSYEQYF.

This clonotype was seen ten or more times. The chain is built from TRBV27 and TRBJ1-5; D might be TRBD1 (5 bases). This CDR3 region has 13 residues. V lost 10 bases, J lost 5 bases, and 15 bases lay in between. Per germline, CDR1 MNHEY and CDR2 SMNVEV (reference sequence). For the CDR3, the DNA is TGTGCCATTGCCCGGGGGGGGGATCAGCCCCAGCATTTT. The encoded protein is CAIARGGDQPQHF.

This clonotype was detected a few times. The chain employs TRBV24-1 and TRBJ2-1; D not resolved. The V and J ends lost 3 bases and 6 bases respectively, with 14 bases between them. The CDR3 extends over 15 amino acids. Germline CDR1 and CDR2: KGHDR and SFDVKD. The CDR3 spells CATSDNSLVPNEQFF. The CDR3 DNA is TGTGCCACCAGTGATAACAGTCTAGTTCCCAATGAGCAGTTCTTC.

This chain links TRBV14 with TRBJ2-7; D ambiguous. Trimming removed 4 bases from V and 2 bases from J, with 9 bases in between. Germline V gives CDR1 SGHDN, CDR2 FVKESK. There are 13 residues in the CDR3. CDR3 in DNA: TGTGCCAGCAGCCCCCCCTGGACCTACGAGCAGTACTTC. Its protein is CASSPPWTYEQYF. The variable domain in full, completed from reference TRBV14 and TRBJ2-7, reads EAGVTQFPSHSVIEKGQTVTLRCDPISGHDNLYWYRRVMGKEIKFLLHFVKESKQDESGMPNNRFLAERTGGTYSTLKVQPAELEDSGVYFCASSPPWTYEQYFGPGTRLTVT.